The present T cell receptor beta chain was sequenced within a study of Graves' ophthalmopathy and Graves' hyperthyroidism. Germline V gene data show CDR1 as LNHDA and CDR2 as SQIVND (reference sequence). The CDR3 is made up of 15 amino acids. Regarding this clonotype: The antigen is undetermined.

RNA transcripts were the template, and TCR beta CDR3 regions were amplified from them. HTBI primers served in a first-round RT-PCR, which a second-round multiplex PCR followed. In TCRdb, the multiplex PCR reads were re-called with MiXCR into one record per CDR3 protein. The table has around 660,000 distinct CDR3 sequences, roughly 39% seen once; the top ten hold more than 2.5%. For donors with ophthalmopathy, the disease showed moderate-to-severe activity, reached CAS ≥3 and NOSPECS ≥4, and had lasted under 3 months. General study results and limits: The model reached roughly 70% sensitivity and roughly 72% specificity for predicting ophthalmopathy progression.

The sequenced sample consisted of peripheral blood. This sequence originates from an adult man with Graves' ophthalmopathy. This chain connects TRBV19 to TRBJ2-7; 16 nucleotides line up with TRBD2. The better agreement between TRBJ2-1 and the DNA end casts doubt on the J call. The CDR3 is CASSTGLAGGSEQFF. CDR3 nucleotides: TGTGCCAGTAGTACGGGACTAGCGGGAGGGAGTGAGCAGTTCTTC.